This is a list of T cell receptor beta chains from one sample in a study of cytomegalovirus exposure and HLA in healthy donors. Generated by immunoSEQ multiplex PCR, the TCRdb table keeps only in-frame clones and is missing some. The table includes approximately 160,000 clones, approximately 70% detected once. The sample was PBMCs. The receptors here all came from a woman between 35 and 50 years old in good health and CMV-seropositive. Each CDR3 is given with its conserved first and last residue. A D gene is named only where the DNA matches it firmly. Not all rows give a size; the values are once, few, many and, for expanded clones, a class.

J gene,D gene,clone size,V gene,CDR3 DNA,CDR3 protein
TRBJ1-1,TRBD1,-,TRBV10-3,TGTGCCATCAAAAAGGACAGGCAAAATGAAGCTTTCTTT,CAIKKDRQNEAFF
TRBJ2-2,-,-,TRBV18,TGTGCCAGCTCACGGGGACAGAACACCGGGGAGCTGTTTTTT,CASSRGQNTGELFF
TRBJ2-7,TRBD2,-,TRBV6-1,TGTGCCAGCAGTTCACTAGCGGGGGTTGAGCAGTACTTC,CASSSLAGVEQYF
TRBJ1-2,-,-,TRBV20-1,TGCAGTGCAGAGGGCTATGGCTACACCTTC,CSAEGYGYTF
TRBJ2-3,-,-,TRBV2,TGTGCCAGCAGTCAAACCGGACAGACGAGGGGCACAGATACGCAGTATTTT,CASSQTGQTRGTDTQYF
TRBJ2-3,TRBD2,-,TRBV2,TGTGCCAGCAGTTCTCGACTAGCGGAAGTCACAGATACGCAGTATTTT,CASSSRLAEVTDTQYF
TRBJ1-2,-,-,TRBV5-6,TGTGCCAGCAGCTTATCCGAGGCCGGCTACACCTTC,CASSLSEAGYTF
TRBJ1-1,-,-,TRBV5-1,TGCGCCAGCAGCTTGGAGGGCAGGGACACTGAAGCTTTCTTT,CASSLEGRDTEAFF
TRBJ1-2,TRBD1,-,TRBV28,TGTGCCAGCAGTACAGGACAGGGGGCCCTTAACTATGGCTACACCTTC,CASSTGQGALNYGYTF
TRBJ2-7,TRBD1,-,TRBV28,TGTGCCACCAACAGGGGCCGCCCACCCTACGAGCAGTACTTC,CATNRGRPPYEQYF
TRBJ2-7,TRBD2,-,TRBV25-1,TGTGCCAGCAGCAGCGGGGTGGGCGACGAGCAGTACTTC,CASSSGVGDEQYF
TRBJ2-1,TRBD2,-,TRBV7-3,TGTGCCAGCAGCTTACGGGGGGTCGCGGTCAATGAGCAGTTCTTC,CASSLRGVAVNEQFF
TRBJ1-2,TRBD1,-,TRBV5-1,TGCGCCAGCAGCTTGGACGGGACAGGGGCTTTCATGGATGGCTACACCTTC,CASSLDGTGAFMDGYTF
TRBJ2-1,TRBD1,-,TRBV27,TGTGCCAGCAGTGTATTAGGAGACAGGGGCGATGAGCAGTTCTTC,CASSVLGDRGDEQFF
TRBJ2-5,TRBD2,-,TRBV7-2,TGTGCCAGCAGCCTCGGTACTAGCGGGGGGGAGACCCAGTACTTC,CASSLGTSGGETQYF
TRBJ2-3,-,few,TRBV7-9,TGTGCCAGCAGCTTAGGGATACTACTCAGCACAGATACGCAGTATTTT,CASSLGILLSTDTQYF
TRBJ1-5,TRBD1,-,TRBV28,TGTGCCAGCACCGTAATCGGGACAGGGGGCTTCGGCAGTCAGCCCCAGCATTTT,CASTVIGTGGFGSQPQHF
TRBJ2-1,TRBD2,-,TRBV5-1,TGCGCCAGCAGCTTGGGAGCGGGGGGCAGCTACAATGAGCAGTTCTTC,CASSLGAGGSYNEQFF